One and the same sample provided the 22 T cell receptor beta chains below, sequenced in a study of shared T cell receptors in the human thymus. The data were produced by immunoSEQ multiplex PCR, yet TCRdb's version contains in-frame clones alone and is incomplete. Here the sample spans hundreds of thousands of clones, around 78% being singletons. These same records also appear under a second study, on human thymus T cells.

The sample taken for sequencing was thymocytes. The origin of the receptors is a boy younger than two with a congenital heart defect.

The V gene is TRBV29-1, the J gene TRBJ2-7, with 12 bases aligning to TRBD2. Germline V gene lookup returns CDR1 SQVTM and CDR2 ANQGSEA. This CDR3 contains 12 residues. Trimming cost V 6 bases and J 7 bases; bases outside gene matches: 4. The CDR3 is CSVAGTSGEQYF. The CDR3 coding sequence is TGCAGCGTCGCCGGGACTAGCGGGGAGCAGTACTTC.

The CDR3 spells CASSQTLARDTEAFF. The CDR3 region has the DNA TGCGCCAGCAGCCAGACCTTGGCCAGGGACACTGAAGCTTTCTTT. This chain links TRBV4-3 with TRBJ1-1; D is perhaps TRBD1 (5 bases). This CDR3 comprises 15 residues. Germline CDR1 and CDR2: LGHNA and YSLEER. The germline V and J ends were trimmed by 3 bases and 3 bases, with 14 bases remaining between them.

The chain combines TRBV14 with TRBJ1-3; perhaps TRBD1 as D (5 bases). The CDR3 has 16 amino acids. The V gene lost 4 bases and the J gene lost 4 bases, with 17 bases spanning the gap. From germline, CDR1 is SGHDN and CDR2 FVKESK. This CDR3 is CASSPDGQAKGNTIYF. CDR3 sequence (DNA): TGTGCCAGCAGCCCCGATGGACAAGCGAAAGGAAACACCATATATTTT.

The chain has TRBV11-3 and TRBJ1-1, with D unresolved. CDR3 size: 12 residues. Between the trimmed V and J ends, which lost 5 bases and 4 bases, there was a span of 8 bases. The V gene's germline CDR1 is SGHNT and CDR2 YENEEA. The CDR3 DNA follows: TGTGCCAGCAGCAATCCGAGCACTGAAGCTTTCTTT. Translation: CASSNPSTEAFF.

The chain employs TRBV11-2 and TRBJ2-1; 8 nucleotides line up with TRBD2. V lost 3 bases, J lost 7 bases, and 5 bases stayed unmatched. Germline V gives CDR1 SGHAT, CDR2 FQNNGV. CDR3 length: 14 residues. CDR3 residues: CASSFREGFNEQFF. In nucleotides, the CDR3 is TGTGCCAGCAGCTTCCGGGAGGGATTTAATGAGCAGTTCTTC.

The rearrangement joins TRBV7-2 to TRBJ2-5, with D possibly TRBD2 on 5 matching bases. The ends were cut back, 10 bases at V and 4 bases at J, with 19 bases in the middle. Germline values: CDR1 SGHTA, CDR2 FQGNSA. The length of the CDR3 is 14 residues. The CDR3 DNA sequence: TGTGCCACCCCAAGATGGGGTGAGGGAGAGACCCAGTACTTC. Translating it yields CATPRWGEGETQYF.

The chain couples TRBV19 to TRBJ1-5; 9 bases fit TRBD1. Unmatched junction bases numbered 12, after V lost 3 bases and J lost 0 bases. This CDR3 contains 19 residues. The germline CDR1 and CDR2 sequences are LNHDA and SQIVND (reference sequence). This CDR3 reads CASSINWGQGEYSNQPQHF. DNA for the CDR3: TGTGCCAGTAGTATTAATTGGGGACAGGGTGAATATAGCAATCAGCCCCAGCATTTT.

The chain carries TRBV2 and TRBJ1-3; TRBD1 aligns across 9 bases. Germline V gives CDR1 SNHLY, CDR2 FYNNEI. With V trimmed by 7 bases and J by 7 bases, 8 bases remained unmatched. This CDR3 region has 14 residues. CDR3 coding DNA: TGTGCCAGCACCCAACAGGGGGCGCCGAACACCATATATTTT. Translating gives CASTQQGAPNTIYF. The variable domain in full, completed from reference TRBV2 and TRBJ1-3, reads EPEVTQTPSHQVTQMGQEVILRCVPISNHLYFYWYRQILGQKVEFLVSFYNNEISEKSEIFDDQFSVERPDGSNFTLKIRSTKLEDSAMYFCASTQQGAPNTIYFGEGSWLTVV.

CDR3 protein: CASSLVSGSENNEQFF. CDR3 nucleotide sequence: TGTGCCAGCAGCTTAGTCAGTGGGAGTGAGAACAATGAGCAGTTCTTC. The rearrangement links TRBV7-2 to TRBJ2-1; perhaps TRBD2 as D (5 bases). V was trimmed by 1 base and J by 5 bases, leaving 15 bases between them. The CDR3 is made up of 16 amino acids. Germline lookup yields CDR1 SGHTA and CDR2 FQGNSA.

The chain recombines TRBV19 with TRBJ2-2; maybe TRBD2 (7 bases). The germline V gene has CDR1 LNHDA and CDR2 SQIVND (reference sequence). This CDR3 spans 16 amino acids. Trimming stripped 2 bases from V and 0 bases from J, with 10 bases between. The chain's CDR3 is CASSIWEGANTGELFF. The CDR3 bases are TGTGCCAGTAGTATATGGGAGGGGGCGAACACCGGGGAGCTGTTTTTT.

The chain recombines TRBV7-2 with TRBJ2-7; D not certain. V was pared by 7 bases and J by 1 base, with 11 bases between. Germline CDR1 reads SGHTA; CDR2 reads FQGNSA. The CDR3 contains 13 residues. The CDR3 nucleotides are TGTGCCAGCACCACTCCCGGGTCCTACGAGCAGTACTTC. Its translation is CASTTPGSYEQYF.

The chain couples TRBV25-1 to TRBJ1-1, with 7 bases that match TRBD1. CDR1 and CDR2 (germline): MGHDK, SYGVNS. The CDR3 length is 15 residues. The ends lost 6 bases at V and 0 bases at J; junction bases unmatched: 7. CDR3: CASRESGGMNTEAFF. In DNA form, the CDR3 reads TGTGCCAGCAGGGAGTCAGGGGGTATGAACACTGAAGCTTTCTTT.

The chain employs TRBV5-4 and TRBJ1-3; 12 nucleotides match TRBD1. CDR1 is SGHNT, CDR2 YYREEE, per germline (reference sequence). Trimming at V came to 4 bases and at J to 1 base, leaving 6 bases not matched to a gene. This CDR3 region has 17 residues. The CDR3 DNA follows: TGTGCCAGCAGCAGAGGGACAGGGGGCTGTTCTGGAAACACCATATATTTT. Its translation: CASSRGTGGCSGNTIYF.

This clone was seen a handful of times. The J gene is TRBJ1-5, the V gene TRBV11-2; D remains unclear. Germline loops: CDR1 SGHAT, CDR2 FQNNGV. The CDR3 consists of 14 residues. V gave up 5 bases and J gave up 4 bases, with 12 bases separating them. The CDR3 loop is CASSGGSGNQPQHF. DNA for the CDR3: TGTGCCAGCAGCGGTGGATCGGGAAATCAGCCCCAGCATTTT.

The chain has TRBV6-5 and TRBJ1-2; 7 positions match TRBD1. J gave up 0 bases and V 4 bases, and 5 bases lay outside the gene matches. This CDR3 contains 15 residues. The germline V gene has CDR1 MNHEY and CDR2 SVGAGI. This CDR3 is CASSSMDRPNYGYTF. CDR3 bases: TGTGCCAGCAGTTCTATGGACAGGCCTAACTATGGCTACACCTTC.

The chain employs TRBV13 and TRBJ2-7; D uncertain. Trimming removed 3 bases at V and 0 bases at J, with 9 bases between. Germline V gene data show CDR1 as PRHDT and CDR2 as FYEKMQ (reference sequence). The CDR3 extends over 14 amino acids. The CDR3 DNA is TGTGCCAGCAGCTTTGTACGGAGCTCCTACGAGCAGTACTTC. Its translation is CASSFVRSSYEQYF.

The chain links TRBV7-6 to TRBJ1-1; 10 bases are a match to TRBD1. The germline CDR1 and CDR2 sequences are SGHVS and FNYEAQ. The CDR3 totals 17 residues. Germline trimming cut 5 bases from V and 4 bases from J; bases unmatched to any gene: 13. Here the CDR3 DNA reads TGTGCCAGCAGCGCCAGACAGGGGGCATGGAGTGGCACTGAAGCTTTCTTT. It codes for CASSARQGAWSGTEAFF.

CDR3 sequence reads: CATSSRGVVNTEAFF. CDR3 nucleotide sequence: TGTGCCACCAGCAGCCGCGGGGTGGTGAACACTGAAGCTTTCTTT. V usage is TRBV15 and J usage is TRBJ1-1; D ambiguous. This CDR3 spans 15 amino acids. CDR1 is LNHNV, CDR2 YYDKDF, per germline (reference sequence). The germline V and J ends were trimmed by 3 bases and 0 bases, with 11 bases remaining between them.

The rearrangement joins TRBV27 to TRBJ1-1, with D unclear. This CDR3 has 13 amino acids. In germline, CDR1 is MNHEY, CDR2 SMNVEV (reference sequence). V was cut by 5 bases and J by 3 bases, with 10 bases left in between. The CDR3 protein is CASSRLRDTEAFF. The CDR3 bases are TGTGCCAGCAGTAGACTTCGGGACACTGAAGCTTTCTTT.

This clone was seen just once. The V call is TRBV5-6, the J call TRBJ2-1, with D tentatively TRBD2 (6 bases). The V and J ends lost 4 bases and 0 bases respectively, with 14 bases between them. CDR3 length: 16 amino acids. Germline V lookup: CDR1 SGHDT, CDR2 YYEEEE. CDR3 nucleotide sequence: TGTGCCAGCAGCGGACCGGGACTGAGCTCCTACAATGAGCAGTTCTTC. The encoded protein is CASSGPGLSSYNEQFF.

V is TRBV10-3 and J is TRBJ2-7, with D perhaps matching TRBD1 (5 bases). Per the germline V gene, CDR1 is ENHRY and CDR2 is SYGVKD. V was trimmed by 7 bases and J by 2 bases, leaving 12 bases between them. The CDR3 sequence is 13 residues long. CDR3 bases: TGTGCCATCAAGGAGACAGAGGCCTACGAGCAGTACTTC. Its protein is CAIKETEAYEQYF.

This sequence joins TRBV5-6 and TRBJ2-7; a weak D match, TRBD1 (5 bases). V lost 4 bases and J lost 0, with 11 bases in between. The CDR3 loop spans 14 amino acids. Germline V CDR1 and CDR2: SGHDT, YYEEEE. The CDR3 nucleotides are TGTGCCAGCAGCGACCGCGACAGCTCCTACGAGCAGTACTTC. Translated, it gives CASSDRDSSYEQYF.